The sequence of this T cell receptor (beta chain) was determined in a study of blood T cell repertoires in COVID-19. Generated by immunoSEQ multiplex PCR, the TCRdb table keeps only in-frame clones and is missing some. This sample has about 240,000 clones, with approximately 85% found just once. From germline, CDR1 is MNHEY and CDR2 SVGAGI. This CDR3 is 12 amino acids long. The V gene lost 2 bases and the J gene lost 6 bases, with 8 bases spanning the gap. The chain employs TRBV6-5 and TRBJ2-7, with D tentatively TRBD1 (5 bases). Material: peripheral blood. The clonotype comes from a woman of 80 years or more with COVID-19, enrolled during active disease. CDR3 DNA: TGTGCCAGCAGTTACCAGGGTCTCGAGCAGTACTTC. Residues: CASSYQGLEQYF.